This record covers a single TCR beta chain. The CDR3 length is 12 residues. Per germline, CDR1 KGHSH and CDR2 LQKENI. V was shortened by 5 bases and J by 8 bases, with 12 bases between the two germline ends. Clones were read by immunoSEQ multiplex PCR, and TCRdb kept only the in-frame ones, dropping some. The table shows some 100,000 clones, with around 81% occurring only once. This entry is derived from a study of radiotherapy plus CTLA-4 blockade in lung cancer. Study-wide background: Objective response was observed in 18% of patients, and disease control in about 30%.

The specimen comprised peripheral blood, sampled from a patient treated with radiotherapy plus ipilimumab. The chain carries TRBV18 and TRBJ1-1; D may be TRBD1 (5 bases). The receptor comes from a human donor with non-small cell lung cancer that progressed on radiotherapy plus ipilimumab. In DNA form, the CDR3 reads TGTGCCAGCTCAAGGGACGGCCGGGAAGCTTTCTTT. Residues: CASSRDGREAFF.